These T cell receptor beta chains were read from a single sample in a study of blood T cells in healthy people across ages. TCRdb processed the 5' RACE reads anew with MiXCR; each CDR3 protein has one entry. The sample includes 1.5 million to 2 million distinct CDR3 sequences, about two fifths of them seen just once. Sequenced input: blood. The receptors stem from a human donor in good health. CDR3s include the opening cysteine and the closing phenylalanine or tryptophan. D genes are given only for firm matches. Clone sizes are given selectively: once, few, many, or a class where the clone is expanded.

cdr3_aa: CASSLPGPQETQYF
cdr3_nt: TGCGCCAGCAGCCTCCCAGGGCCCCAAGAGACCCAGTACTTC
d_call: .
v_call: TRBV4-1
clone_size: few
j_call: TRBJ2-5

cdr3_aa: CASSSDSHEQYF
cdr3_nt: TGTGCCAGCAGCTCCGACAGTCACGAGCAGTACTTC
d_call: .
v_call: TRBV6-2/TRBV6-3
clone_size: many
j_call: TRBJ2-7

cdr3_aa: CSASWTGKETQYF
cdr3_nt: TGCAGTGCTAGTTGGACAGGGAAAGAGACCCAGTACTTC
d_call: TRBD1
v_call: TRBV20-1
clone_size: .
j_call: TRBJ2-5

cdr3_aa: CSAPRQGGWTEAFF
cdr3_nt: TGCAGTGCACCGAGACAGGGGGGTTGGACTGAAGCTTTCTTT
d_call: TRBD1
v_call: TRBV20-1
clone_size: many
j_call: TRBJ1-1

cdr3_aa: CSASNPWLAGIRAGQETQYF
cdr3_nt: TGCAGTGCCAGTAATCCCTGGCTAGCGGGGATACGGGCGGGCCAAGAGACCCAGTACTTC
d_call: TRBD2
v_call: TRBV20-1
clone_size: .
j_call: TRBJ2-5

cdr3_aa: CASRPTGTEFEAFF
cdr3_nt: TGTGCCAGCAGGCCTACCGGGACAGAATTTGAAGCTTTCTTT
d_call: TRBD1
v_call: TRBV6-6
clone_size: .
j_call: TRBJ1-1

cdr3_aa: CSVEEPGNSYEQYF
cdr3_nt: TGCAGCGTTGAAGAACCGGGGAACTCCTACGAGCAGTACTTC
d_call: .
v_call: TRBV29-1
clone_size: .
j_call: TRBJ2-7

cdr3_aa: CATTAGGQRYEQYF
cdr3_nt: TGTGCCACCACTGCAGGGGGGCAGAGATACGAGCAGTACTTC
d_call: .
v_call: TRBV24-1
clone_size: .
j_call: TRBJ2-7

cdr3_aa: CSVSDRHGTEAFF
cdr3_nt: TGCAGCGTTTCGGATAGACATGGCACTGAAGCTTTCTTT
d_call: .
v_call: TRBV29-1
clone_size: .
j_call: TRBJ1-1

cdr3_aa: CASGTVTYEQFF
cdr3_nt: TGTGCCAGCGGGACAGTAACCTACGAGCAGTTCTTC
d_call: TRBD1
v_call: TRBV6-2/TRBV6-3
clone_size: .
j_call: TRBJ2-1

cdr3_aa: CASLGNGYEQYF
cdr3_nt: TGTGCCAGCTTGGGGAATGGCTACGAGCAGTACTTC
d_call: .
v_call: TRBV27
clone_size: .
j_call: TRBJ2-7

cdr3_aa: CASSQGAQNIQYF
cdr3_nt: TGTGCCAGCAGCCAGGGGGCACAAAACATTCAGTACTTC
d_call: TRBD1
v_call: TRBV7-2
clone_size: .
j_call: TRBJ2-4

cdr3_aa: CASSTGWGSTNEKLFF
cdr3_nt: TGTGCCAGCAGCACAGGATGGGGCTCAACTAATGAAAAACTGTTTTTT
d_call: .
v_call: TRBV7-6
clone_size: .
j_call: TRBJ1-4

cdr3_aa: CACSRGYEQYF
cdr3_nt: TGTGCCTGTTCCCGGGGGTACGAGCAGTACTTC
d_call: .
v_call: TRBV30
clone_size: .
j_call: TRBJ2-7

cdr3_aa: CASSTDKNTEAFF
cdr3_nt: TGCGCCAGCAGCACAGACAAGAACACTGAAGCTTTCTTT
d_call: .
v_call: TRBV5-1
clone_size: .
j_call: TRBJ1-1

cdr3_aa: CASSRPPKGELFF
cdr3_nt: TGCGCCAGCAGCCGCCCCCCCAAGGGGGAGCTGTTTTTT
d_call: .
v_call: TRBV5-1
clone_size: .
j_call: TRBJ2-2

cdr3_aa: CASSSYPTGGTGCTF
cdr3_nt: TGTGCCAGCAGTTCGTATCCGACAGGGGGAACTGGCTGCACCTTC
d_call: TRBD1
v_call: TRBV7-9
clone_size: few
j_call: TRBJ1-2

cdr3_aa: CASSFTDPGFGTNEKLFF
cdr3_nt: TGTGCCAGCAGTTTTACGGATCCAGGGTTTGGAACTAATGAAAAACTGTTTTTT
d_call: .
v_call: TRBV6-5
clone_size: few
j_call: TRBJ1-4

cdr3_aa: CASSPRGAITDTQYF
cdr3_nt: TGCGCCAGCAGCCCGCGGGGAGCTATCACAGATACGCAGTATTTT
d_call: .
v_call: TRBV4-3
clone_size: few
j_call: TRBJ2-3

cdr3_aa: CASTSGTGETQYF
cdr3_nt: TGTGCCAGCACCTCAGGGACCGGAGAGACCCAGTACTTC
d_call: .
v_call: TRBV12-3/TRBV12-4
clone_size: .
j_call: TRBJ2-5

cdr3_aa: CSAREPRTGGGYTF
cdr3_nt: TGCAGTGCTAGAGAGCCTAGGACAGGGGGGGGCTACACCTTC
d_call: TRBD1
v_call: TRBV20-1
clone_size: .
j_call: TRBJ1-2

cdr3_aa: CASSLGVGTGPDNEQFF
cdr3_nt: TGTGCCAGCAGCCTAGGGGTCGGGACAGGGCCCGACAATGAGCAGTTCTTC
d_call: TRBD1
v_call: TRBV11-2
clone_size: .
j_call: TRBJ2-1

cdr3_aa: CAASQGRVDTQYF
cdr3_nt: TGTGCCGCATCACAGGGGCGAGTTGATACGCAGTATTTT
d_call: TRBD1
v_call: TRBV6-1
clone_size: .
j_call: TRBJ2-3

cdr3_aa: CASSSGTGEETQFF
cdr3_nt: TGTGCCAGCAGCTCCGGGACAGGGGAAGAGACCCAGTTCTTC
d_call: TRBD1
v_call: TRBV7-2
clone_size: .
j_call: TRBJ2-1

cdr3_aa: CASSLASDRRGGYTF
cdr3_nt: TGTGCCAGCAGCTTGGCCTCGGACAGGCGTGGTGGCTACACCTTC
d_call: TRBD1
v_call: TRBV5-5
clone_size: .
j_call: TRBJ1-2

cdr3_aa: CASSPGTGDDYTF
cdr3_nt: TGTGCCAGCAGTCCCGGGACAGGGGACGACTACACCTTC
d_call: TRBD1
v_call: TRBV12-3/TRBV12-4
clone_size: .
j_call: TRBJ1-2

cdr3_aa: CASSYSGVGEQYF
cdr3_nt: TGTGCCAGCAGTTACTCGGGGGTAGGCGAGCAGTACTTC
d_call: .
v_call: TRBV6-2/TRBV6-3
clone_size: once
j_call: TRBJ2-7

cdr3_aa: CASSLDAGGNEQFF
cdr3_nt: TGTGCCAGCAGCTTAGATGCAGGGGGCAATGAGCAGTTCTTC
d_call: TRBD1
v_call: TRBV7-2
clone_size: .
j_call: TRBJ2-1

cdr3_aa: CASSLQGLSEAFF
cdr3_nt: TGTGCCAGCAGTTTACAGGGATTAAGTGAAGCTTTCTTT
d_call: .
v_call: TRBV28
clone_size: .
j_call: TRBJ1-1

cdr3_aa: CASSRPLDGYTF
cdr3_nt: TGTGCCAGCAGCCGACCATTGGATGGCTACACCTTC
d_call: .
v_call: TRBV25-1
clone_size: .
j_call: TRBJ1-2

cdr3_aa: CASRELATPHSEQFF
cdr3_nt: TGTGCCAGCAGAGAACTAGCGACTCCCCACAGTGAGCAGTTCTTC
d_call: TRBD2
v_call: TRBV27
clone_size: .
j_call: TRBJ2-1

cdr3_aa: CAISGGTSGGEEQFF
cdr3_nt: TGTGCCATCAGCGGGGGGACTAGCGGGGGGGAGGAGCAGTTCTTC
d_call: TRBD2
v_call: TRBV10-3
clone_size: .
j_call: TRBJ2-1

cdr3_aa: CASLRGLENTEAFF
cdr3_nt: TGTGCCAGCTTAAGGGGGCTAGAGAACACTGAAGCTTTCTTT
d_call: TRBD1
v_call: TRBV6-5
clone_size: once
j_call: TRBJ1-1

cdr3_aa: CASSQIRTLSSYNEQFF
cdr3_nt: TGTGCCAGCAGCCAAATAAGGACTCTCAGCTCCTACAATGAGCAGTTCTTC
d_call: .
v_call: TRBV14
clone_size: .
j_call: TRBJ2-1

cdr3_aa: CASSLLVETQYF
cdr3_nt: TGTGCCAGCAGTTTATTGGTAGAGACCCAGTACTTC
d_call: .
v_call: TRBV28
clone_size: .
j_call: TRBJ2-5

cdr3_aa: CASSFFKQGRWGTEAFF
cdr3_nt: TGTGCCAGCAGTTTCTTTAAACAGGGCAGGTGGGGAACTGAAGCTTTCTTT
d_call: .
v_call: TRBV27
clone_size: few
j_call: TRBJ1-1

cdr3_aa: CASSQGLTGSSYEQYF
cdr3_nt: TGCGCCAGCAGCCAAGGTTTAACAGGGAGCTCCTACGAGCAGTACTTC
d_call: .
v_call: TRBV4-3
clone_size: few
j_call: TRBJ2-7

cdr3_aa: CAISKQADSGANVLTF
cdr3_nt: TGTGCCATCAGCAAACAGGCGGACTCTGGGGCCAACGTCCTGACTTTC
d_call: .
v_call: TRBV10-3
clone_size: .
j_call: TRBJ2-6

cdr3_aa: CASSLRPGAGQGRAEQYF
cdr3_nt: TGTGCCAGCAGCTTAAGACCGGGAGCGGGGCAGGGTCGAGCCGAGCAGTACTTC
d_call: TRBD2
v_call: TRBV7-2
clone_size: .
j_call: TRBJ2-7

cdr3_aa: CASSQDQGSEQYF
cdr3_nt: TGCGCCAGCAGCCAAGATCAGGGTTCCGAGCAGTACTTC
d_call: .
v_call: TRBV4-3
clone_size: few
j_call: TRBJ2-7

cdr3_aa: CASSQGSIGLGSETQYF
cdr3_nt: TGCGCCAGCAGCCAAGGGAGTATAGGACTAGGTTCGGAGACCCAGTACTTC
d_call: TRBD2
v_call: TRBV4-1
clone_size: .
j_call: TRBJ2-5